A single sample gave rise to the 9 T cell receptor beta chains below, sequenced in a study of vaccination effects on CD4 cells after COVID-19. Their recognized antigens are unknown. Repertoires were generated with immunoSEQ multiplex PCR, while TCRdb's copy carries only in-frame clones and drops some. The sample has 50,000 or so clones, more than 75% seen once; the top ten hold over 5%. Pools of viral peptides were used by the ViraFEST assay to expand antigen-specific CD4+ T cells ahead of sequencing. Subsequent to a culture period of roughly 11 days, CD4+ T cells were isolated. Nucleocapsid antibodies were negative in the vaccine recipients, who had never had SARS-CoV-2 infection. The sample was CD4+ T cells from PBMCs cultured with HCoV-OC43 spike peptides, taken before COVID-19 vaccination. As for subset: HCoV-OC43 spike overlapping peptide pool stimulation. All receptors derive from a human donor who received a COVID-19 vaccine.

The J gene is TRBJ2-1, the V gene TRBV29-1, with 7 bases identical to TRBD1. The germline V gene has CDR1 SQVTM and CDR2 ANQGSEA. J was trimmed by 6 bases and V by 5 bases; bases with no gene match: 7. The CDR3 covers 13 residues. The CDR3 DNA is TGCAGCGTTCGGGACAGAACTTCCAATGAGCAGTTCTTC. Protein: CSVRDRTSNEQFF.

The J gene is TRBJ2-5, the V gene TRBV2; perhaps TRBD1 as D (6 bases). CDR3 size: 13 residues. Germline V CDR1 and CDR2: SNHLY, FYNNEI. Trimming took 7 bases from V and 1 from J, leaving 10 bases between them. The CDR3 reads CASIGQTQETQYF. The CDR3 DNA is TGTGCCAGCATTGGACAGACCCAAGAGACCCAGTACTTC.

The genes are TRBV10-2 and TRBJ1-2; no definite D call. Trimming left V 2 bases short and J 8 bases short, with 15 bases between. CDR1 is WSHSY, CDR2 SAAADI, per germline. This CDR3 comprises 14 residues. DNA for the CDR3: TGCGCCAGCAGTGAGATTTTTGACCATGGGGGCTACACCTTC. Translation gives CASSEIFDHGGYTF.

The chain employs TRBV29-1 and TRBJ2-5; 9 bases are shared with TRBD1. V gave up 7 bases and J gave up 2 bases; unmatched junction bases: 2. CDR3 size: 12 residues. Per germline, CDR1 SQVTM and CDR2 ANQGSEA. DNA of the CDR3: TGCAGCGGGGGACAGGGTCAAGAGACCCAGTACTTC. This gives the protein CSGGQGQETQYF.

This chain uses TRBV28 with TRBJ2-3; D possibly uses TRBD1 or TRBD2 (5 bases each). V was clipped by 9 bases and J by 3 bases, with 13 bases between them. There are 13 residues in the CDR3. Germline lookup yields CDR1 MDHEN and CDR2 SYDVKM. The CDR3: CASPGPGTDTQYF. The DNA of the CDR3 is TGTGCCAGTCCAGGGCCGGGGACAGATACGCAGTATTTT.

This clone was recorded a few times. The J gene is TRBJ1-1, the V gene TRBV7-3, with a weak D call TRBD1 (5 bases). The CDR3 has 13 amino acids. Germline CDR1 is SGHTA and CDR2 is FQGTGA. V lost 4 bases and J lost 3, with 9 bases in between. CDR3 nucleotide sequence: TGTGCCAGCAGCTCGCTGACAGACACTGAAGCTTTCTTT. Encoded protein: CASSSLTDTEAFF.

This clone was counted a single time. This rearrangement joins TRBV2 to TRBJ2-7; D is undetermined. Germline loops: CDR1 SNHLY, CDR2 FYNNEI. The CDR3 totals 12 residues. V gave up 5 bases and J gave up 2 bases, with 7 bases separating them. CDR3 DNA: TGTGCCAGCAGTAGGGTCCCCTACGAGCAGTACGTC. Its protein product is CASSRVPYEQYV.

The rearrangement uses TRBV19 and TRBJ1-5; maybe TRBD1 (6 bases). Deletions cut 4 bases from V and 2 bases from J, with 12 bases between. CDR3 length: 15 residues. In germline, CDR1 is LNHDA, CDR2 SQIVND (reference sequence). CDR3: CASSTTGSGNQPQHF. The CDR3 DNA reads as TGTGCCAGTAGTACTACAGGGAGTGGCAATCAGCCCCAGCATTTT.

V gene TRBV4-3 combines with J gene TRBJ1-4; 7 bases are a match to TRBD1. Per germline, CDR1 LGHNA and CDR2 YSLEER. V lost 4 bases and J lost 3; bases outside the gene matches: 5. The CDR3 sequence is 15 residues long. The CDR3 region is CASSRGGGSNEKLFF. CDR3 DNA sequence: TGCGCCAGCAGCCGCGGAGGGGGCTCTAATGAAAAACTGTTTTTT.